This T cell receptor (beta chain) was identified during a study of cytomegalovirus exposure and HLA in healthy donors. It was with 60 Vbeta and 13 Jbeta primers that the PCR ran. Here immunoSEQ multiplex PCR was the method, and the copy in TCRdb shows in-frame clones only, minus some. The table has roughly 100,000 clones, 60% to 80% seen once; the top ten hold 5% to 6.5%. Germline V CDR1 and CDR2: MNHNY, SVGAGI (reference sequence). The CDR3 consists of 14 residues. This TCR was sampled from a man in his sixties in good health and CMV-seropositive. V is TRBV6-6 and J is TRBJ2-5; 7 bases match TRBD2. The DNA end is a closer match to TRBJ2-7, so the J assignment may be wrong. Sequences were obtained from PBMCs. The CDR3 DNA reads TGTGCCAGCAGTTATAGCGGGCCATCCTACGAGCAGTACTTC. It is translated as CASSYSGPSYEQYF.